This T cell receptor beta chain was documented in a study of shared clonotypes between healthy human individuals. Notes on the study in general: An expected dependence of interdonor clonotype sharing on sequencing depth was noted. Only blood samples were collected, and tissue repertoires likely differ.

CD45RO-negative, CCR7-selected cells formed the naive CD8 fraction, which excluded terminally differentiated effector memory CD45RA+ cells. Note on this clone: The antigen remains unidentified.

Trimming at V came to 7 bases and at J to 2 bases, leaving 13 bases not matched to a gene. Looked up from germline, CDR1 is LNHDA and CDR2 is SQIVND (reference sequence). This CDR3 comprises 17 residues. Over several immunoSEQ plates, each subset's genomic DNA was distributed in even portions. In the sorted-subset replicate PCRs, 200 ng DNA, 25,000 to 30,000 T cell genomes, was used. The method was immunoSEQ multiplex PCR; TCRdb's version includes in-frame clones alone and lacks a portion of them. The sample holds around 2,000,000 clones, just over 90% seen once. V is TRBV19 and J is TRBJ1-2, with 10 bases matching TRBD1. Sequencing was done on a sample of naive CD8+ T cells from PBMCs. The sequence came from a man aged 18 to 29 in good health. Some clones in this sample may be carry-over from other donors' samples. The CDR3 DNA follows: TGTGCCAGTAAGGGTTGGTTCCCGGGACAGGGGAACTATGGCTACACCTTC. Amino acid sequence: CASKGWFPGQGNYGYTF.